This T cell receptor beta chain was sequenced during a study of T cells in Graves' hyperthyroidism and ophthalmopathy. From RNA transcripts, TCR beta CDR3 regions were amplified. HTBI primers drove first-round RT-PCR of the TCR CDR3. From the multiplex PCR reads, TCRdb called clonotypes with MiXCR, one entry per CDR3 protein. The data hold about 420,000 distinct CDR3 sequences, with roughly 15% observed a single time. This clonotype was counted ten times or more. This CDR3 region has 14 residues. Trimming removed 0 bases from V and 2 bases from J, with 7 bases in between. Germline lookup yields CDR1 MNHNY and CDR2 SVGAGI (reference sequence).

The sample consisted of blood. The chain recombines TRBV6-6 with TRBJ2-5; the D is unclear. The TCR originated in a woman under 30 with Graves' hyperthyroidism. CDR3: CASSYSSFQETQYF. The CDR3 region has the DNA TGTGCCAGCAGTTACTCGAGTTTTCAAGAGACCCAGTACTTC.